This TCR beta chain was profiled in a study of identical twins. Trimming removed 0 bases from V and 2 bases from J; junction bases left unmatched: 4. The CDR3 consists of 17 residues. Germline CDR1 LGHDT, CDR2 YNNKEL (reference sequence). After template switching added a universal primer site, the resulting cDNA carried unique molecular identifiers. TCRdb fed the 5' RACE reads into MiXCR, producing one record per CDR3 protein. Here the sample spans around 1.7 million distinct CDR3 sequences, around 29% being singletons. This clonotype was seen ten or more times. Sequenced input: cord blood. This chain connects TRBV3-1 to TRBJ2-4, with 10 positions matching TRBD1. The clonotype originates from a newborn girl in good health. As DNA, the CDR3 is TGTGCCAGCAGCCAAGATTGGACAGGGGGGTCCAAAAACATTCAGTACTTC. It translates to CASSQDWTGGSKNIQYF.